Following are 21 T cell receptor beta chains from one sample sequenced in a study of blood T cell repertoires in COVID-19. Produced via immunoSEQ multiplex PCR; TCRdb's table is partial and in-frame only. The sample has around 37,000 clones; around nine tenths are singletons. Sequencing used peripheral blood. The receptors stem from a human donor in a cohort sampled during active COVID-19.

CDR3: CASSVITGGTQPQHF. The CDR3 DNA is TGTGCCAGCAGTGTTATAACAGGGGGAACTCAGCCCCAGCATTTT. This sequence joins TRBV2 and TRBJ1-5; 8 bases fit TRBD1. Losses at the gene ends were 4 bases for V and 6 bases for J; bases not matched to a gene: 8. The germline gives CDR1 SNHLY, CDR2 FYNNEI. The CDR3 is made up of 15 amino acids.

The chain employs TRBV2 and TRBJ1-3; a possible D gene is TRBD1 (5 bases). CDR3 length equals 16 residues. The germline V and J ends were trimmed by 6 bases and 0 bases, with 15 bases remaining between them. Germline assignment: CDR1 SNHLY and CDR2 FYNNEI. The CDR3 is CASSGGAAGSGNTIYF. In DNA, the CDR3 is TGTGCCAGCAGCGGTGGGGCAGCTGGCTCTGGAAACACCATATATTTT.

The rearrangement links TRBV4-2 to TRBJ1-4, with 7 bases fitting TRBD1. CDR3 size: 14 residues. Germline loops: CDR1 LGHNA, CDR2 YNFKEQ. Losses at the gene ends were 1 base for V and 7 bases for J; bases not matched to a gene: 3. CDR3 sequence: CASSQGQGGEKLFF. CDR3 bases: TGTGCCAGCAGCCAAGGACAGGGAGGTGAAAAACTGTTTTTT.

V usage is TRBV6-4 and J usage is TRBJ1-6; 7 nucleotides align to TRBD1. This CDR3 has 15 amino acids. Trimming took 4 bases from V and 7 from J; bases not matched to a gene: 7. Germline CDR1 and CDR2: MRHNA and SNTAGT. Here the CDR3 reads CASSATPGQNSPLHF. The CDR3 DNA is TGTGCCAGCAGTGCCACCCCGGGACAGAATTCACCCCTCCACTTT.

V gene TRBV13 combines with J gene TRBJ1-4; possibly TRBD1 for D (6 bases). The CDR3 is 16 residues long. Germline lookup yields CDR1 PRHDT and CDR2 FYEKMQ (reference sequence). Trimming took 5 bases from V and 8 from J, leaving 21 bases between them. The chain's CDR3 is CASSHLMDGGHEKLFF. CDR3 nucleotides: TGTGCCAGCAGCCATCTAATGGACGGGGGGCACGAAAAACTGTTTTTT.

The rearrangement links TRBV14 to TRBJ2-3; 7 bases line up with TRBD2. Looked up from germline, CDR1 is SGHDN and CDR2 is FVKESK. V lost 1 base to trimming and J lost 8 bases; unmatched junction nucleotides: 3. The CDR3 extends over 13 amino acids. CDR3 residues: CASSQVGGGTQYF. The CDR3 DNA reads as TGTGCCAGCAGCCAAGTTGGGGGGGGTACGCAGTATTTT.

The chain links TRBV12-3 or TRBV12-4 to TRBJ1-1; the match to TRBD1 covers 8 bases. Germline trimming cut 4 bases from V and 11 bases from J; bases unmatched to any gene: 9. This CDR3 is built from 13 residues. CDR3 bases: TGTGCCAGCAGTTCGACAGGGGTGCCGGACGCTTTCTTT. It specifies CASSSTGVPDAFF.

V usage is TRBV6-2 or TRBV6-3 and J usage is TRBJ1-1, with 8 bases identical to TRBD1. CDR1 and CDR2 (germline): MNHEY, SVGEGT. CDR3 length: 14 residues. Trimming took 6 bases from V and 3 from J; bases not matched to a gene: 6. The CDR3 nucleotides read TGTGCCAGCAGCTGGACAGGGTCTTACACTGAAGCTTTCTTT. It encodes CASSWTGSYTEAFF.

The CDR3, as DNA: TGTGCCAGTAGGTTACAGGGGGCAGGCCTATCTGGGGCCAACGTCCTGACTTTC. This encodes CASRLQGAGLSGANVLTF. This chain joins TRBV19 and TRBJ2-6; the match to TRBD1 covers 9 bases. Unmatched junction bases numbered 10, after V lost 6 bases and J lost 1 base. CDR3 length equals 18 residues. Germline lookup yields CDR1 LNHDA and CDR2 SQIVND (reference sequence). Variable domain in full (rest from reference TRBV19 and TRBJ2-6): DGGITQSPKYLFRKEGQNVTLSCEQNLNHDAMYWYRQDPGQGLRLIYYSQIVNDFQKGDIAEGYSVSREKKESFPLTVTSAQKNPTAFYLCASRLQGAGLSGANVLTFGAGSRLTVL.

The chain links TRBV5-4 to TRBJ1-3; 7 positions agree with TRBD1. The CDR3 totals 14 residues. V shed 4 bases, J shed 2 bases, and the junction held 3 bases outside the gene matches. Germline CDR1 reads SGHNT; CDR2 reads YYREEE (reference sequence). The CDR3 region has the DNA TGTGCCAGCAGCACCACAGGGGCTGGAAACACCATATATTTT. It translates to CASSTTGAGNTIYF.

The CDR3 region is CASSHAGGGGSEAFF. The CDR3 DNA follows: TGTGCCAGCTCACATGCAGGAGGGGGCGGCTCTGAAGCTTTCTTT. This sequence joins TRBV18 and TRBJ1-1, with 7 bases matching TRBD1. The junction had 11 bases not matched to a gene; V was cut back by 4 bases and J by 6 bases. This CDR3 is built from 15 residues. Germline CDR1 is KGHSH and CDR2 is LQKENI.

J is TRBJ1-5 and V is TRBV27; 8 bases map to TRBD1. From germline, CDR1 is MNHEY and CDR2 SMNVEV (reference sequence). Unmatched junction bases numbered 2, after V lost 2 bases and J lost 5 bases. The CDR3 is 14 residues long. CDR3 nucleotide sequence: TGTGCCAGCAGTTTACGGGACAGGTATCAGCCCCAGCATTTT. Protein product: CASSLRDRYQPQHF.

V gene TRBV7-9 combines with J gene TRBJ2-2; 7 bases are shared with TRBD1. Germline V gene data show CDR1 as SEHNR and CDR2 as FQNEAQ (reference sequence). The ends lost 8 bases at V and 0 bases at J; junction bases unmatched: 12. There are 17 residues in the CDR3. Here the CDR3 reads CASPRGRGFANTGELFF. The CDR3 DNA is TGTGCCAGCCCCCGCGGCAGGGGGTTTGCGAACACCGGGGAGCTGTTTTTT.

This chain joins TRBV6-5 and TRBJ1-1, with TRBD1 matching over 8 bases. Germline lookup yields CDR1 MNHEY and CDR2 SVGAGI. Germline trimming cut 6 bases from V and 4 bases from J; bases unmatched to any gene: 7. CDR3 length: 14 residues. The CDR3 DNA sequence: TGTGCCAGCAGGGACAGGGCTGGGAGCACTGAAGCTTTCTTT. Translated, it gives CASRDRAGSTEAFF.

V gene TRBV7-2 combines with J gene TRBJ1-6, with 9 bases fitting TRBD1. V shed 5 bases, J shed 0 bases, and the junction held 2 bases outside the gene matches. The CDR3 covers 16 residues. Germline CDR1 reads SGHTA; CDR2 reads FQGNSA. The CDR3 bases are TGTGCCAGCAGCCCGGACAGGGGCTCCTATAATTCACCCCTCCACTTT. Residues: CASSPDRGSYNSPLHF.

This chain connects TRBV28 to TRBJ2-7; 8 bases align to TRBD1. The CDR3 length is 14 residues. V lost 3 bases and J lost 2; bases outside the gene matches: 3. Germline V gene lookup returns CDR1 MDHEN and CDR2 SYDVKM. The CDR3 DNA sequence: TGTGCCAGCAGTTTTCTACAGGGGGCCTACGAGCAGTACTTC. It encodes CASSFLQGAYEQYF. The full variable domain, in which reference TRBV28 and TRBJ2-7 provide the parts outside the CDR3, is DVKVTQSSRYLVKRTGEKVFLECVQDMDHENMFWYRQDPGLGLRLIYFSYDVKMKEKGDIPEGYSVSREKKERFSLILESASTNQTSMYLCASSFLQGAYEQYFGPGTRLTVT.

The chain carries TRBV3-1 (or the pseudogene TRBV3-2) and TRBJ1-2, with 7 bases identical to TRBD1. CDR1 is LGHDT, CDR2 YNNKEL, per germline (reference sequence). CDR3 length equals 15 residues. J lost 1 base, V lost 7 bases, and 9 bases had no gene match. The CDR3 sequence: CASNDGGQINYGYTF. CDR3 coding DNA: TGTGCCAGCAACGATGGGGGACAGATTAACTATGGCTACACCTTC.

J is TRBJ1-5 and V is TRBV19; D unclear. This CDR3 contains 14 residues. The V gene's germline CDR1 is LNHDA and CDR2 SQIVND (reference sequence). V gave up 6 bases and J gave up 6 bases, with 15 bases separating them. In nucleotides, the CDR3 is TGTGCCAGTAGGCCCCTCGGAGGCGGTCAGCCCCAGCATTTT. Its translation is CASRPLGGGQPQHF.

The CDR3 bases are TGTGCCAGCAGTTACCGGGGATGGACTGAAGCTTTCTTT. Translated, it gives CASSYRGWTEAFF. The chain couples TRBV6-5 to TRBJ1-1; D unclear. From germline, CDR1 is MNHEY and CDR2 SVGAGI. V shed 2 bases and J shed 5 bases, with 9 bases lying between them. The CDR3 consists of 13 residues.

V is TRBV2 and J is TRBJ2-2; weak D call: TRBD1 (5 bases). This CDR3 is 15 amino acids long. V was shortened by 6 bases and J by 1 base, with 12 bases between the two germline ends. In germline, CDR1 is SNHLY, CDR2 FYNNEI. CDR3 amino acids: CASRPRARNTGELFF. Written as DNA, the CDR3 is TGTGCCAGCAGGCCCAGGGCAAGGAACACCGGGGAGCTGTTTTTT.

The table lists this clone with a count of one. The V and J genes are TRBV27 and TRBJ2-1; possibly TRBD2 for D (6 bases). V dropped 5 bases and J dropped 8 bases, with 16 bases sitting between them. CDR3 length: 14 amino acids. Germline CDR1 is MNHEY and CDR2 is SMNVEV (reference sequence). The CDR3 DNA reads TGTGCCAGCAGTAGCGGGTCAGGGTGGGATGAGCAGTTCTTC. Residues: CASSSGSGWDEQFF.